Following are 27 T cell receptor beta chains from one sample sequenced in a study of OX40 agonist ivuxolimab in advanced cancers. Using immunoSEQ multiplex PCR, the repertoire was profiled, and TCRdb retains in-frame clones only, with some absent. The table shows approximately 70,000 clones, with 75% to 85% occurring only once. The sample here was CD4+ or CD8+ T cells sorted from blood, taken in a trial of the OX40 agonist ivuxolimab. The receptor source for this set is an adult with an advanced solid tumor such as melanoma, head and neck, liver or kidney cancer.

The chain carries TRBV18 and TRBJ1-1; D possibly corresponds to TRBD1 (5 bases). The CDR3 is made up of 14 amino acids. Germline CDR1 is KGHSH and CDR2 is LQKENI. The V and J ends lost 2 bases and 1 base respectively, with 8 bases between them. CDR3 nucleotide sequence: TGTGCCAGCTCACCAGGAACAGGGAACACTGAAGCTTTCTTT. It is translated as CASSPGTGNTEAFF.

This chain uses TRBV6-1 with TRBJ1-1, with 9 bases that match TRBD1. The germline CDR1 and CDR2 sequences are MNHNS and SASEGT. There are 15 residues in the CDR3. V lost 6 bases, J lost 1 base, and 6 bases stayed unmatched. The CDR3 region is CASSPLDRGNTEAFF. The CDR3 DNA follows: TGTGCCAGCAGCCCCCTGGACAGGGGGAACACTGAAGCTTTCTTT.

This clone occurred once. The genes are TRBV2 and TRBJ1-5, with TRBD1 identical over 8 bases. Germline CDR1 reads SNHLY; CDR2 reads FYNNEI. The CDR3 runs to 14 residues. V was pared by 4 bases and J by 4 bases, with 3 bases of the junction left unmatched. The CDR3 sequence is CASSGGQGNQPQHF. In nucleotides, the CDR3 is TGTGCCAGCAGTGGCGGACAGGGAAATCAGCCCCAGCATTTT.

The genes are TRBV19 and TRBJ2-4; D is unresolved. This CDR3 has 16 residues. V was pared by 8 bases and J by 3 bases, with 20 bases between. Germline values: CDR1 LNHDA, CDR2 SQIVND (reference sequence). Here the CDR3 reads CASQNHDPGDKNIQYF. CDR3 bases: TGTGCCAGTCAAAACCACGACCCTGGGGACAAAAACATTCAGTACTTC.

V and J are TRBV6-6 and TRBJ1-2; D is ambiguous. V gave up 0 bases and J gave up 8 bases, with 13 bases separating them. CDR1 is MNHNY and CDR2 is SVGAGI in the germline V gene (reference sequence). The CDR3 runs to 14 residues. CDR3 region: CASSYSNVGNGYTF. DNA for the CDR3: TGTGCCAGCAGTTACTCGAACGTGGGGAACGGCTACACCTTC.

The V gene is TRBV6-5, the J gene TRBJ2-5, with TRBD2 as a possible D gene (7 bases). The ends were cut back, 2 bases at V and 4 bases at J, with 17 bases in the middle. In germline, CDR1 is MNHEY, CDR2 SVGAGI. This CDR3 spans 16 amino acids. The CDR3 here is CASSYTLGGQGETQYF. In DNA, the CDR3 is TGTGCCAGCAGTTACACTCTCGGGGGGCAGGGAGAGACCCAGTACTTC.

The CDR3 coding sequence is TGTGCCAGCAGCGTAGGACAGGGGTGGGCAGATACGCAGTATTTT. Protein: CASSVGQGWADTQYF. The chain is built from TRBV7-9 and TRBJ2-3; 9 positions agree with TRBD1. Germline-derived CDR1 and CDR2 are SEHNR and FQNEAQ (reference sequence). V shed 5 bases and J 4 bases; nucleotides not matched to a gene: 7. There are 15 residues in the CDR3.

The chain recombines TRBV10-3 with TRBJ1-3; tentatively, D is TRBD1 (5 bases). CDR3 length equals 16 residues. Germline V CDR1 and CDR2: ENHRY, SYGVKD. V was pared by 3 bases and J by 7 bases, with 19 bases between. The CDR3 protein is CAISELGVGRANTIYF. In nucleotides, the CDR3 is TGTGCCATCAGTGAATTAGGGGTCGGGCGGGCGAACACCATATATTTT.

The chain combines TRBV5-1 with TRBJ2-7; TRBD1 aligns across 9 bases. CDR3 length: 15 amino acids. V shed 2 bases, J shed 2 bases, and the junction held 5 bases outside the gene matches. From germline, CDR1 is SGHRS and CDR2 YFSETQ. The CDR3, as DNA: TGCGCCAGCAGCTTACGAGGGACAGGGCCCTACGAGCAGTACTTC. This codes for CASSLRGTGPYEQYF.

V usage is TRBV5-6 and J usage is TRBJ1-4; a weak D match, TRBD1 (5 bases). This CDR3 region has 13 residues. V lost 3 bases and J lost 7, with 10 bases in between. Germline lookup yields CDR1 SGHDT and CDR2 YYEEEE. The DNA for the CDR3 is TGTGCCAGCAGCTGGCAGGGAGGTGAAAAACTGTTTTTT. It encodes CASSWQGGEKLFF.

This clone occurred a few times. The CDR3 DNA reads as TGTGCCAGCAGCTTTCTGACAGATACGCAGTATTTT. Protein product: CASSFLTDTQYF. The chain recombines TRBV13 with TRBJ2-3; D not resolved. The CDR3 is 12 amino acids. Trimming removed 3 bases from V and 3 bases from J, with 4 bases in between. Germline V gene lookup returns CDR1 PRHDT and CDR2 FYEKMQ (reference sequence). Supplemented by reference TRBV13 and TRBJ2-3, the full variable domain reads AAGVIQSPRHLIKEKRETATLKCYPIPRHDTVYWYQQGPGQDPQFLISFYEKMQSDKGSIPDRFSAQQFSDYHSELNMSSLELGDSALYFCASSFLTDTQYFGPGTRLTVL.

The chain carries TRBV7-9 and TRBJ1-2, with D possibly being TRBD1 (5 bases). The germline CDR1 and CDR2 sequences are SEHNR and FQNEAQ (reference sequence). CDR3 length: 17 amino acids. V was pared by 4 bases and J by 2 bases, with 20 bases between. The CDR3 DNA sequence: TGTGCCAGCAGCTACGGACACCACGGCACTCCCAACTATGGCTACACCTTC. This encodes CASSYGHHGTPNYGYTF.

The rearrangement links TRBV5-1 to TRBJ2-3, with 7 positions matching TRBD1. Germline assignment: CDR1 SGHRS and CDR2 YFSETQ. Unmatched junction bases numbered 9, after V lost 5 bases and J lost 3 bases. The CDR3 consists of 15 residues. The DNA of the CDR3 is TGCGCCAGCAGACCCACAGGGGCGATTACAGATACGCAGTATTTT. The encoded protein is CASRPTGAITDTQYF.

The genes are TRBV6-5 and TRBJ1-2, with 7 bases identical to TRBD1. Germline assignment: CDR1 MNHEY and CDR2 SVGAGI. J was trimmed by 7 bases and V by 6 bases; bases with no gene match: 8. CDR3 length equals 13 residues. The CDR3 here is CASRLGQSAGYTF. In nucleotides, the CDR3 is TGTGCCAGCAGGTTGGGACAGTCGGCTGGCTACACCTTC.

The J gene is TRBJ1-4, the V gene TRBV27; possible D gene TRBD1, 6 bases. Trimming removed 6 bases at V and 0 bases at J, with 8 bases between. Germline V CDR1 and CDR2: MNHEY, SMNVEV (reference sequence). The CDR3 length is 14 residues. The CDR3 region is CASRGTTTNEKLFF. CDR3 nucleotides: TGTGCCAGCAGGGGGACAACAACTAATGAAAAACTGTTTTTT.

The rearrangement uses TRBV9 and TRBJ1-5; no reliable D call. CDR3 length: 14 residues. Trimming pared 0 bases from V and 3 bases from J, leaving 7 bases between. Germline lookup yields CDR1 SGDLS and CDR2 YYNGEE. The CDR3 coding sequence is TGTGCCAGCAGCGTAGGATCAATCAATCAGCCCCAGCATTTT. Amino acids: CASSVGSINQPQHF. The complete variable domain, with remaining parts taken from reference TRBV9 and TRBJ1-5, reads DSGVTQTPKHLITATGQRVTLRCSPRSGDLSVYWYQQSLDQGLQFLIQYYNGEERAKGNILERFSAQQFPDLHSELNLSSLELGDSALYFCASSVGSINQPQHFGDGTRLSIL.

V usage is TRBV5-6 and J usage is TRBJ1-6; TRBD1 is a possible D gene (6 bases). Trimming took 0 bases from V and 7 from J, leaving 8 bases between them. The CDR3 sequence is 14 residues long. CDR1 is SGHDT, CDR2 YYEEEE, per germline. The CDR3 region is CASSLAGGNSPLHF. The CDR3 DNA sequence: TGTGCCAGCAGCTTGGCGGGGGGCAATTCACCCCTCCACTTT.

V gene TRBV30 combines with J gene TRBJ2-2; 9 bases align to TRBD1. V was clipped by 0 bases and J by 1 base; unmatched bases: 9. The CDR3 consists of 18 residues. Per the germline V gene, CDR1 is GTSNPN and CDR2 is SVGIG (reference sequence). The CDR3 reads CAWSVRGQGLGNTGELFF. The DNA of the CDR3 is TGTGCCTGGAGTGTAAGGGGACAGGGTTTGGGGAACACCGGGGAGCTGTTTTTT.

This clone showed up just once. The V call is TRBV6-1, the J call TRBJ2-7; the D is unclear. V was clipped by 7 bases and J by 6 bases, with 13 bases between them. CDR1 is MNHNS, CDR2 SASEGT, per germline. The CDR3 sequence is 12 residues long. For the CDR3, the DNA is TGTGCCAGCACCTTTTCAGCCGGCGAGCAGTACTTC. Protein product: CASTFSAGEQYF.

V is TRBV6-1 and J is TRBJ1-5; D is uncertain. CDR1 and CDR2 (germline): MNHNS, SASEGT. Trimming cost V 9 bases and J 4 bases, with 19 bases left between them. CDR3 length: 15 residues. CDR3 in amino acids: CASAREGYGNQPQHF. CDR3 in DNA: TGTGCCAGTGCCAGAGAGGGTTACGGGAATCAGCCCCAGCATTTT.

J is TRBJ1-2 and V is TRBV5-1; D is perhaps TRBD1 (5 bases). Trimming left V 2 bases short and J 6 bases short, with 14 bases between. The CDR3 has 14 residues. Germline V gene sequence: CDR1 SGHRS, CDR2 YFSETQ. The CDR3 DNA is TGCGCCAGCAGCTTAACAGAGGGACTAGATGGCTACACCTTC. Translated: CASSLTEGLDGYTF.

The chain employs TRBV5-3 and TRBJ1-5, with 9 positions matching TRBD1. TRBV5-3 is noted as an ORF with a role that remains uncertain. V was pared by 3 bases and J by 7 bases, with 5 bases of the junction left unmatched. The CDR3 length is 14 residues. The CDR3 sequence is CARSCGTGHQPQHF. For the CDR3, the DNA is TGTGCCAGAAGCTGCGGGACAGGGCACCAGCCCCAGCATTTT.

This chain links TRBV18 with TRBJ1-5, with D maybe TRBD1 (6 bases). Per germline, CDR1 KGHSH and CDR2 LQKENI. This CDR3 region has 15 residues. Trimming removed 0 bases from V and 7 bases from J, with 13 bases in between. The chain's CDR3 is CASSPPAGAGQPQHF. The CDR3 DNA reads TGTGCCAGCTCACCACCGGCAGGGGCCGGGCAGCCCCAGCATTTT.

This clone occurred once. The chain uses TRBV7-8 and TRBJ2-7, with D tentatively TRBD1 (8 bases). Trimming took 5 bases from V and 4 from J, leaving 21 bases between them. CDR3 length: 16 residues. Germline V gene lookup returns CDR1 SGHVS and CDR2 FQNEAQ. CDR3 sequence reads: CASSPRTGRGDYEQYF. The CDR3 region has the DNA TGTGCCAGCAGCCCGCGGACAGGGAGGGGGGATTACGAGCAGTACTTC.

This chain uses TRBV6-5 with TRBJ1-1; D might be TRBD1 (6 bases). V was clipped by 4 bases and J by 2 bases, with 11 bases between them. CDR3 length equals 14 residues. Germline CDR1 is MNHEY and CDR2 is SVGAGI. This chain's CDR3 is CASSLGGRNTEAFF. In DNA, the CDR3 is TGTGCCAGCAGTTTAGGGGGGAGAAACACTGAAGCTTTCTTT.

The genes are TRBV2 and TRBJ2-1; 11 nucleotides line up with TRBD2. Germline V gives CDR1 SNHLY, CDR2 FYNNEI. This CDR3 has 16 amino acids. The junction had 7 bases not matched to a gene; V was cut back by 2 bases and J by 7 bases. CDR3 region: CASSESSLAGGNEQFF. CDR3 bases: TGTGCCAGCAGTGAAAGTAGTCTAGCGGGGGGAAATGAGCAGTTCTTC.

In DNA, the CDR3 is TGTGCCAGCAGCTTAGGAGACAGGGTGGGAGAAGCTTTCTTT. Encoded protein: CASSLGDRVGEAFF. The genes are TRBV13 and TRBJ1-1; 7 bases match TRBD1. The CDR3 is 14 amino acids. J lost 8 bases, V lost 0 bases, and 6 bases had no gene match. Germline assignment: CDR1 PRHDT and CDR2 FYEKMQ (reference sequence).